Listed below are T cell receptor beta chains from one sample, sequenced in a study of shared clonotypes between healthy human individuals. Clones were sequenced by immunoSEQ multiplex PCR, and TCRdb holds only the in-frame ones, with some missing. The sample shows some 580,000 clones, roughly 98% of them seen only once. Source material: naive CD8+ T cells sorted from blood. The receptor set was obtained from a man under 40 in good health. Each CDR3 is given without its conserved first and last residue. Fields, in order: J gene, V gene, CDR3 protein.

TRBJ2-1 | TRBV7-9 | AHSTSLRGDEQF
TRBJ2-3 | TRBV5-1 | ASSLFVVTSTDTQY
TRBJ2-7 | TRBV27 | ASSFQGFSSYEQY
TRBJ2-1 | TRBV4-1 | ASSQEPLRQNEQF
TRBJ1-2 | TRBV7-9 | ASSLDPDRDRRYGYT
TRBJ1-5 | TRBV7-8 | ASSLGVGTDNQPQH
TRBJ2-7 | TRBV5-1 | ASSLREGVYEQY
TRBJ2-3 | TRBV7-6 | ASSWAGGQDTQY
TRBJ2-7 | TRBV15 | ATSQYRGQYNEQY
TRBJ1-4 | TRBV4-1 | ASSHNPDRIVKEKLF
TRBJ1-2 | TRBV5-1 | ASSLVAGTGTEGGYT
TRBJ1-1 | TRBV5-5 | ASSLVQGDNTEAF
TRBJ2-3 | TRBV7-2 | ASSQGLSTDTQY
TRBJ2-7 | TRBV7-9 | ASSRPGGSYEQY
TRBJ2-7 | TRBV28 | ASSLALGQATYEQY
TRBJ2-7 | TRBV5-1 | ASSLDYEQY
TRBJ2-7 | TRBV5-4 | ASSLEVPGTEQY
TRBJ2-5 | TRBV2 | ASRGGKETQY
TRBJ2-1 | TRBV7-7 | ASSALAGSYNEQF
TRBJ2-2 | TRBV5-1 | ASSFHRVSTNTGELF
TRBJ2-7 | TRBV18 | ASSPKGSYEQY
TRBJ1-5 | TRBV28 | ASSLTGTGSNQPQH
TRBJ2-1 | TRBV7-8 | ASSDAGRTYNEQF
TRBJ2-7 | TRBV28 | ASRSMVIFWDSSYEQY
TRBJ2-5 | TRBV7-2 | ASSPTYGVGETQY
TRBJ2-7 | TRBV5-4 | ASSKLAGYQTYEQY
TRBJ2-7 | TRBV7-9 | ASSLALYEQY
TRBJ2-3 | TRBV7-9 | ASSLALQIDTQY
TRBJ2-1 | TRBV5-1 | ASRDPGLADYNEQF
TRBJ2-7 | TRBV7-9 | ASSSPGTGRDYEQY
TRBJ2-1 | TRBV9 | ASSASGRIWDEQF
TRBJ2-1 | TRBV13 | ASSPPSAGGYNEQF
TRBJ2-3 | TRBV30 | AWDPTTSTDTQY
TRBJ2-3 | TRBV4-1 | ASSQDQGPTDTQY
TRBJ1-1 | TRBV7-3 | ASSTRAGLDTEAF
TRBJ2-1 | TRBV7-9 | ASSLETSGRVFNEQF
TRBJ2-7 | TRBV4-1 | ASSHPLAGGTYEQY
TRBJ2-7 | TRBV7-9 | ASSLVGGDRTSYEQY
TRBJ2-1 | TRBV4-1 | ASSQVPLAGVPF
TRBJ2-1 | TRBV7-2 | ASSLMGPQVPNEQF
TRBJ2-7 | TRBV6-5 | ASSSLLARSYEQY
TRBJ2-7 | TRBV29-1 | SGRGPYEQY
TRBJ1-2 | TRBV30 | ASQTGGNVPGYT
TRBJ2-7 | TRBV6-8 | ASSYPRREGGSNDEQY
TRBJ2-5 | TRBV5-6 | ASSLLGGETQY
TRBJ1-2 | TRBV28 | ASTYNRDSYGYT
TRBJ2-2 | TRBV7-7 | ASKTNTGELF
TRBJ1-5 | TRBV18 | ASSPLATGVSNQPQH
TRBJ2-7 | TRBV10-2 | ASSETGGMKSYEQY
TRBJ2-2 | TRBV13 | ASSLAQGIETVF
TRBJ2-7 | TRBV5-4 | ASSPGQGGYEQY
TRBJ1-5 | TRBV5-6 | ASSLISQDNQPQH